The source of this T cell receptor beta chain is a study of cytomegalovirus exposure and HLA in healthy donors. Whole-study results and caveats: Associated with HLA alleles at 0.05 false discovery rate in a later analysis were some 16,000 TCR beta sequences. The authors judged a highly shared variant cluster likely a sequencing artifact.

Worth noting for this clone: Its antigen remains unknown.

The study ran its PCR with 60 Vbeta and 13 Jbeta primers. As originally analysed: In a later analysis, 75 million to 95 million unique TCR beta chains included roughly 11 million shared by two or more donors. Some clones are missing from TCRdb's copy, which holds only in-frame ones; the method was immunoSEQ multiplex PCR. V, J and clone size derive from that table, while D and trimming were established from the DNA sequence. The sample includes about 110,000 clones, 60% to 85% of them seen just once. The donors (healthy individuals) were bone marrow donors. V dropped 4 bases and J dropped 10; count of bases not matched to a gene: 11. The germline V gene has CDR1 SGHTA and CDR2 FQGNSA. This CDR3 is built from 17 residues.

V usage is TRBV7-2 and J usage is TRBJ2-1, with 15 bases matching TRBD2. The sample comprised PBMCs. The sequence derives from a male donor in good health and CMV-seropositive. The CDR3 here is CASSYRTSGRAFGEQFF. CDR3 sequence (DNA): TGTGCCAGCAGCTACAGGACTAGCGGGAGGGCCTTCGGAGAGCAGTTCTTC.